This TCR beta chain originates from a study of cytomegalovirus exposure and HLA in healthy donors. Germline lookup yields CDR1 SGHRS and CDR2 YFSETQ. There are 15 residues in the CDR3. With 4 bases clipped from V and 0 bases from J, the junction kept 5 bases outside the gene matches. The PCR had 60 Vbeta and 13 Jbeta primers. TCRdb's copy holds only in-frame clones and misses some; the assay was immunoSEQ multiplex PCR. The profile shows some 130,000 clones, around 80% of them singletons. V is TRBV5-1 and J is TRBJ2-7, with TRBD2 identical over 9 bases. The sample comprised PBMCs. The TCR originated in a middle-aged man in good health and CMV-seropositive. In DNA, the CDR3 is TGCGCCAGCAGCAGCCTAGCGGGGTCCTCCTACGAGCAGTACTTC. Translation gives CASSSLAGSSYEQYF. Using reference TRBV5-1 and TRBJ2-7 for the parts outside the CDR3, the full variable domain is KAGVTQTPRYLIKTRGQQVTLSCSPISGHRSVSWYQQTPGQGLQFLFEYFSETQRNKGNFPGRFSGRQFSNSRSEMNVSTLELGDSALYLCASSSLAGSSYEQYFGPGTRLTVT.